This T cell receptor beta chain was found in a study of metastatic and nonmetastatic thyroid tumors. The overall study: Repertoire data that came from the blood and tumor or nodule tissue of malignant and benign thyroid patients were compared.

Authors' analysis steps: A distant-metastasis classifier for papillary thyroid cancer was built using CDR3 differences across clinicopathological groups. TCRdb reassembled clones from the PCR reads with MiXCR. The authors' filters were not applied to this entry. The profile shows 30,000 to 45,000 clones, approximately 20% of them singletons. Prior to thyroid surgery, none of the patients had received any treatment. CDR1 and CDR2 from the germline V gene are SGHRS and YFSETQ. The CDR3 contains 15 residues. The germline V and J ends were trimmed by 3 bases and 0 bases, with 12 bases remaining between them.

Sequencing was performed on blood. The chain employs TRBV5-1 and TRBJ1-1, with D uncertain. The sequence was obtained from a female donor with papillary thyroid cancer or a benign thyroid nodule (not recorded which). Some clones in this sample may be carry-over from other donors' samples. The CDR3 here is CASSSGPVMNTEAFF. Here the CDR3 DNA reads TGCGCCAGCAGCTCGGGTCCGGTTATGAACACTGAAGCTTTCTTT.